These 3 T cell receptor beta chains were all obtained from the same sample, sequenced in a study of cytomegalovirus exposure and HLA in healthy donors. Amplification used 60 Vbeta primers and 13 Jbeta primers. Generated by immunoSEQ multiplex PCR, the TCRdb table keeps only in-frame clones and is missing some. The table has more than 95,000 clones, around 74% seen once. Sequencing was done on a sample of PBMCs. These receptors were collected from a woman between 45 and 60 years old in good health and CMV-seropositive.

The rearrangement uses TRBV4-2 and TRBJ2-2, with 8 nucleotides matching TRBD1. Germline loops: CDR1 LGHNA, CDR2 YNFKEQ. The CDR3 runs to 20 residues. Trimming took 5 bases from V and 3 from J; bases not matched to a gene: 20. The CDR3 here is CASSTSFVAGGESDTGELFF. CDR3 DNA: TGTGCCAGCAGCACTTCCTTCGTGGCAGGGGGCGAATCGGACACCGGGGAGCTGTTTTTT.

The chain is built from TRBV10-3 and TRBJ2-3; D not certain. This CDR3 spans 11 amino acids. Per germline, CDR1 ENHRY and CDR2 SYGVKD. V dropped 10 bases and J dropped 0 bases, with 5 bases sitting between them. This chain's CDR3 is CATGSTDTQYF. CDR3 DNA sequence: TGTGCCACAGGAAGCACAGATACGCAGTATTTT.

Here the CDR3 reads CASSSLPQNEQFF. As DNA, the CDR3 is TGCGCCAGCAGCTCGCTTCCCCAGAATGAGCAGTTCTTC. The chain couples TRBV5-1 to TRBJ2-1; D remains ambiguous. The CDR3 runs 13 residues. Trimming left V 3 bases short and J 7 bases short, with 11 bases between. Germline V lookup: CDR1 SGHRS, CDR2 YFSETQ.